This is a list of T cell receptor beta chains from one sample in a study of T cell responses to AZD1222 COVID-19 vaccine. The data were produced by immunoSEQ multiplex PCR, yet TCRdb's version contains in-frame clones alone and is incomplete. This repertoire shows 100,000 to 120,000 clones, about 87% found once; its top ten account for around 1.6%. The sample here was peripheral blood, taken on day 0 of AZD1222 vaccination. The receptors were sampled from an adult in good health. CDR3s include the opening cysteine and the closing phenylalanine or tryptophan. A D gene is named only where the DNA matches it firmly. Not all rows give a size; the values are once, few, many and, for expanded clones, a class.

length: 16; size: NA; J: TRBJ2-3; V: TRBV7-9; D: TRBD2; CDR3: CASSLEGLAVTDTQYF; DNA: TGTGCCAGCAGCTTAGAGGGACTAGCGGTGACTGATACGCAGTATTTT
length: 14; size: NA; J: TRBJ2-3; V: TRBV5-1; D: TRBD1; CDR3: CASSLQGAADTQYF; DNA: TGCGCCAGCAGCTTACAGGGGGCGGCAGATACGCAGTATTTT
length: 14; size: NA; J: TRBJ2-7; V: TRBV19; D: NA; CDR3: CASSIRDGSYEQYF; DNA: TGTGCCAGTAGTATTCGGGACGGGTCCTACGAGCAGTACTTC
length: 16; size: NA; J: TRBJ2-7; V: TRBV4-1; D: NA; CDR3: CASSQPGTVRPYEQYF; DNA: TGCGCCAGCAGCCAACCAGGGACGGTCCGACCCTACGAGCAGTACTTC
length: 12; size: NA; J: TRBJ1-1; V: TRBV21-1; D: NA; CDR3: CASSKVKAEAFF; DNA: TGTGCCAGCAGCAAAGTGAAGGCTGAAGCTTTCTTT
length: 11; size: once; J: TRBJ2-7; V: TRBV30; D: NA; CDR3: CAWLGTYEQYF; DNA: TGTGCCTGGTTGGGAACCTACGAGCAGTACTTC
length: 17; size: once; J: TRBJ1-5; V: TRBV24-1; D: TRBD1; CDR3: CATSEGQGKRGNQPQHF; DNA: TGTGCCACCAGTGAAGGACAGGGAAAGAGAGGCAATCAGCCCCAGCATTTT
length: 14; size: NA; J: TRBJ1-5; V: TRBV6-5; D: TRBD1; CDR3: CASSLDRGNQPQHF; DNA: TGTGCCAGCAGTTTGGACAGGGGCAATCAGCCCCAGCATTTT
length: 16; size: NA; J: TRBJ1-2; V: TRBV4-1; D: TRBD1; CDR3: CASSPSVRQGTEGYTF; DNA: TGCGCCAGCAGCCCAAGCGTTAGACAGGGTACGGAAGGCTACACCTTC
length: 12; size: NA; J: TRBJ2-5; V: TRBV6-6; D: NA; CDR3: CASKAGSETQYF; DNA: TGTGCCAGCAAGGCGGGGTCGGAGACCCAGTACTTC
length: 11; size: few; J: TRBJ2-7; V: TRBV20-1; D: NA; CDR3: CSAREGGEQYF; DNA: TGCAGTGCTAGAGAGGGGGGCGAGCAGTACTTC
length: 14; size: NA; J: TRBJ2-1; V: TRBV4-2; D: TRBD2; CDR3: CASSQGAGGHEQFF; DNA: TGTGCCAGCAGCCAAGGGGCGGGAGGCCATGAGCAGTTCTTC
length: 18; size: few; J: TRBJ2-1; V: TRBV3-1/TRBV3-2; D: NA; CDR3: CASSQDIWLTAGGNEQFF; DNA: TGTGCCAGCAGCCAAGATATTTGGTTGACCGCCGGAGGTAATGAGCAGTTCTTC
length: 13; size: NA; J: TRBJ1-2; V: TRBV2; D: TRBD1; CDR3: CASRKGQGYGYTF; DNA: TGTGCCAGCAGAAAAGGACAGGGTTATGGCTACACCTTC
length: 14; size: NA; J: TRBJ1-5; V: TRBV7-2; D: TRBD1; CDR3: CASSSDRQDQPQHF; DNA: TGTGCCAGCAGCTCGGACAGGCAAGATCAGCCCCAGCATTTT
length: 11; size: NA; J: TRBJ2-7; V: TRBV20-1; D: NA; CDR3: CSARLLYEQYF; DNA: TGCAGTGCTAGACTCCTGTACGAGCAGTACTTC